Below, 3 T cell receptor beta chains from the same sample are listed, as sequenced in a study of post-analysis software for immune sequencing data. Unique molecular identifiers were built into the TCR beta cDNA libraries. In TCRdb, the PCR reads were re-called with MiXCR into one record per CDR3 protein. The sample consists of roughly 800,000 distinct CDR3 sequences, 46% of them appearing once. Findings of the study overall: In patients, about five TRBV segments were more frequent than in controls, with TRBV5-6, TRBV5-1 and TRBV20-1 among them.

These receptors lack a known antigen. The source material was blood. The receptors here all came from a girl under 18 with multiple sclerosis.

The table lists this clonotype with a count of one. The chain has TRBV28 and TRBJ1-1, with 8 nucleotides matching TRBD1. This CDR3 contains 15 residues. J gave up 4 bases and V 1 base, and 5 bases lay outside the gene matches. The germline CDR1 and CDR2 sequences are MDHEN and SYDVKM. CDR3 loop: CASSLSRTGPTEAFF. The CDR3, as DNA: TGTGCCAGCAGTTTATCCCGGACAGGGCCCACTGAAGCTTTCTTT.

The chain carries TRBV20-1 and TRBJ2-1; 8 nucleotides align to TRBD1. This CDR3 contains 16 residues. CDR1 is DFQATT, CDR2 SNEGSKA, per germline (reference sequence). V dropped 0 bases and J dropped 8; count of bases not matched to a gene: 12. The DNA of the CDR3 is TGCAGTGCTAGAGATTTTAAAACAGGGGGGAAACATGAGCAGTTCTTC. Residues: CSARDFKTGGKHEQFF.

The CDR3 region has the DNA TGTGCCAGCAGCATTAATACCGGGACTTCTGAAGCTTTCTTT. It yields the protein CASSINTGTSEAFF. The gene calls are TRBV7-9 and TRBJ1-1, with a tentative D call TRBD1 (5 bases). Trimming pared 5 bases from V and 6 bases from J, leaving 16 bases between. Germline V gives CDR1 SEHNR, CDR2 FQNEAQ (reference sequence). The CDR3 sequence is 14 residues long.